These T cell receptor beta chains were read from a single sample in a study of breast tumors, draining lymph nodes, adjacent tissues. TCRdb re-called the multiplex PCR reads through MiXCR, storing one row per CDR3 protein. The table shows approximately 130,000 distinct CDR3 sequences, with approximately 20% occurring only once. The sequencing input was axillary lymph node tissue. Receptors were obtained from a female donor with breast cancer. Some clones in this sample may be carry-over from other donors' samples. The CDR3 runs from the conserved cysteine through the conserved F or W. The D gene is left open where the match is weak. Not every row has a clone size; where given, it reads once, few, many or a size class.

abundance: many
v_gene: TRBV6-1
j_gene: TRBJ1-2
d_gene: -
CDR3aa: CASSSPPGGGYGYTF
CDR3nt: TGTGCCAGCAGTTCCCCCCCGGGGGGCGGCTATGGCTACACCTTC

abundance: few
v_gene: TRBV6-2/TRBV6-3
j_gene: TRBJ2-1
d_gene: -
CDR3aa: CASSSNDGSSYNEQFF
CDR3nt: TGTGCCAGCAGTTCAAATGACGGGAGCTCCTACAATGAGCAGTTCTTC

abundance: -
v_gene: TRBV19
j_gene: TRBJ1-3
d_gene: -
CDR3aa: CASSVSNSGNTIYF
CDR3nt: TGTGCCAGTAGCGTTAGTAACTCTGGAAACACCATATATTTT

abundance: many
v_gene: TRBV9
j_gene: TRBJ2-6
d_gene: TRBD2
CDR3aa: CASSPTPGSSGSGANVLTF
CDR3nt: TGTGCCAGCAGCCCCACCCCGGGGTCTAGCGGCTCTGGGGCCAACGTCCTGACTTTC

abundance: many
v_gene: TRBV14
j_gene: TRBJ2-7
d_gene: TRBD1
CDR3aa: CASSPSGTGAYEQYF
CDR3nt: TGTGCCAGCAGCCCCTCGGGGACAGGGGCCTACGAGCAGTACTTC

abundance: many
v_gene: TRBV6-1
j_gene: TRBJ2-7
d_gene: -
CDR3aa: CASSEIGAGAYEQYF
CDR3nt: TGTGCCAGCAGTGAAATAGGGGCCGGCGCCTACGAGCAGTACTTC

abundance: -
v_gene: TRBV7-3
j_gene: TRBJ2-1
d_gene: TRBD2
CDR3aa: CAGGWTRSNEQFF
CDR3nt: TGTGCCGGCGGCTGGACTAGGTCGAATGAGCAGTTCTTC

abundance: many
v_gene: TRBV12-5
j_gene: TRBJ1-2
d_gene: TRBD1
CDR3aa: CASGLQGYYGYTF
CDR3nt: TGTGCTAGTGGTCTACAGGGGTACTATGGCTACACCTTC

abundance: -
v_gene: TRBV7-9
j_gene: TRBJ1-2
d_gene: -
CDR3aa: CASSPSQHNYGYTF
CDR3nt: TGTGCCAGCTCCCCGAGCCAGCACAACTATGGCTACACCTTC

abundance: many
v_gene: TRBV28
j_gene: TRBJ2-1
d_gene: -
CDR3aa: CASSYRYNEQFF
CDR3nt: TGTGCCAGCAGCTATCGGTACAATGAGCAGTTCTTC

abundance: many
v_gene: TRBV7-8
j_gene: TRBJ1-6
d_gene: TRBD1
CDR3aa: CASSLGRGRDSPLHF
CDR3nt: TGTGCCAGCAGCTTAGGGAGGGGGCGCGATTCACCCCTCCACTTT

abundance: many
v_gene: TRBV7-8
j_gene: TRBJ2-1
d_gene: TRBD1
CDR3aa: CASSFAGTGRSEQFF
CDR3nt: TGTGCCAGCAGCTTTGCCGGGACAGGGAGGTCTGAGCAGTTCTTC

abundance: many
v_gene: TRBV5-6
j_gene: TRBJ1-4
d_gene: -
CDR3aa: CASSLGDMMEKLFF
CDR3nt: TGTGCCAGCAGCTTGGGGGACATGATGGAAAAACTGTTTTTT

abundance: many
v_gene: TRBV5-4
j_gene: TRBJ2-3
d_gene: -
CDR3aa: CASSWGLTSTDTQYF
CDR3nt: TGTGCCAGCAGCTGGGGACTCACTAGCACAGATACGCAGTATTTT

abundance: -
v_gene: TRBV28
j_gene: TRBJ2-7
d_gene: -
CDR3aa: CASSGTARAWTYEQYF
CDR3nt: TGTGCCAGCAGTGGGACGGCGCGGGCGTGGACTTACGAGCAGTACTTC

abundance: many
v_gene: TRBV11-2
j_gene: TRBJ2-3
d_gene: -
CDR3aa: CASSLRTGPGTDTQYF
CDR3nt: TGTGCCAGCAGCCTCAGGACTGGACCGGGGACAGATACGCAGTATTTT

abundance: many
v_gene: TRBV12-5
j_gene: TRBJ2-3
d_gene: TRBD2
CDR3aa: CASGLVRSASGDTQYF
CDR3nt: TGTGCTAGTGGTTTGGTACGGTCGGCTAGCGGAGATACGCAGTATTTT

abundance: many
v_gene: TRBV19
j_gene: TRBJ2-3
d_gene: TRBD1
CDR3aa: CASSRTGGHVSTDTQYF
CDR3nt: TGTGCCAGTTCCAGGACAGGGGGCCATGTTAGCACAGATACGCAGTATTTT

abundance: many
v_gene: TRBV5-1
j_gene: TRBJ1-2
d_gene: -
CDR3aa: CASSLGTYYGYTF
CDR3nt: TGCGCCAGCAGCCTGGGGACATACTATGGCTACACCTTC

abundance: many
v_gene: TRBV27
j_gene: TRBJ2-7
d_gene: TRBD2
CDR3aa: CASRGTSSGYEQYF
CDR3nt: TGTGCCAGCCGCGGGACTAGTTCGGGCTACGAGCAGTACTTC

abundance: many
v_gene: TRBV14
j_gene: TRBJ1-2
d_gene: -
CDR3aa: CASSQEPRLSTYTF
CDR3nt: TGTGCCAGCAGCCAAGAACCCCGGCTCAGCACCTACACCTTC

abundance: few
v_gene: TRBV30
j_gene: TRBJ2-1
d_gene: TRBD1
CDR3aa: CAWSAGTGGREQFF
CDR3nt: TGTGCCTGGAGTGCTGGGACAGGGGGCCGTGAGCAGTTCTTC

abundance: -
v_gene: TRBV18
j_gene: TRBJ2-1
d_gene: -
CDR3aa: CASSPQGRQSQRDEQFF
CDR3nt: TGTGCCAGCTCACCACAGGGACGACAGAGCCAGAGGGATGAGCAGTTCTTC

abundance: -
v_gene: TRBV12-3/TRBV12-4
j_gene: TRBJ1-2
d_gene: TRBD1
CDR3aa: CASSPTPGQGVYGYTF
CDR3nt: TGTGCCAGCAGCCCGACCCCGGGACAGGGGGTCTATGGCTACACCTTC

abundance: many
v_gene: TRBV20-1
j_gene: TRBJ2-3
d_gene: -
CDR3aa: CSARGLGDTQYF
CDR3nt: TGCAGTGCTAGGGGACTGGGAGATACGCAGTATTTT

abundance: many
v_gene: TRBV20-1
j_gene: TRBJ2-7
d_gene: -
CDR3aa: CSAEDRYEQYF
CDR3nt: TGCAGTGCAGAAGACCGCTACGAGCAGTACTTC

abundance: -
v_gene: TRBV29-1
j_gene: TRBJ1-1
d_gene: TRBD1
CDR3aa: CSVGGQGVAEAFF
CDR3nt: TGCAGCGTTGGGGGACAGGGGGTTGCTGAAGCTTTCTTT

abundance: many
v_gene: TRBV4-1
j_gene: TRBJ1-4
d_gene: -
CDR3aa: CASSQEAGRGWEKLFF
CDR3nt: TGCGCCAGCAGCCAAGAAGCGGGCAGGGGTTGGGAAAAACTGTTTTTT

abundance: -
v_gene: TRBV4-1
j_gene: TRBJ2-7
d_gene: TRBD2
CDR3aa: CASSQDFSSGSAYEQYF
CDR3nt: TGCGCCAGCAGCCAAGACTTCTCGAGCGGGAGCGCCTACGAGCAGTACTTC

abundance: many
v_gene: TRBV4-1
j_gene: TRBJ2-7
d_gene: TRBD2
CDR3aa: CASSRDPSGRSYEQYF
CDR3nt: TGCGCCAGCAGCCGAGATCCTAGCGGGCGCTCCTACGAGCAGTACTTC

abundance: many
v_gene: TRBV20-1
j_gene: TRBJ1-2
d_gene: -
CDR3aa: CSASSRANYGYTF
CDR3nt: TGCAGTGCTAGTAGCAGGGCTAACTATGGCTACACCTTC

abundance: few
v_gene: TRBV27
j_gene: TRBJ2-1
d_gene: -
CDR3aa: CASRQAGSYNEQFF
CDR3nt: TGTGCCAGCAGACAGGCCGGATCCTACAATGAGCAGTTCTTC